Below, 5 T cell receptor beta chains from the same sample are listed, as sequenced in a study of blood T cell repertoires in COVID-19. Some clones are missing from TCRdb's copy, which holds only in-frame ones; the method was immunoSEQ multiplex PCR. Of around 38,000 clones in the sample, 70% to 90% were seen once. The sequenced sample was peripheral blood. These receptors were taken from a human donor in a cohort sampled during active COVID-19.

The chain combines TRBV2 with TRBJ2-3; 12 positions agree with TRBD2. V trimming: 4 bases; J trimming: 8 bases; junction bases outside the gene matches: 13. Looked up from germline, CDR1 is SNHLY and CDR2 is FYNNEI. The CDR3 has 17 residues. The CDR3 sequence is CASSGRLAGASAGTQYF. DNA of the CDR3: TGTGCCAGCAGTGGGCGACTAGCGGGAGCTTCCGCGGGTACGCAGTATTTT.

The chain carries TRBV19 and TRBJ2-2; no firm D call. This CDR3 region has 12 residues. V was shortened by 5 bases and J by 4 bases, with 5 bases between the two germline ends. CDR1 is LNHDA and CDR2 is SQIVND in the germline V gene (reference sequence). The CDR3 region has the DNA TGTGCCAGTAGTCTAACCACCGGGGAGCTGTTTTTT. It encodes CASSLTTGELFF.

CDR3 loop: CATKLSTEAFF. The CDR3 region has the DNA TGTGCCACCAAGTTGAGCACTGAAGCTTTCTTT. This chain uses TRBV6-6 with TRBJ1-1; D remains unclear. Trimming left V 10 bases short and J 4 bases short, with 10 bases between. CDR3 length: 11 amino acids. Germline V gene sequence: CDR1 MNHNY, CDR2 SVGAGI (reference sequence).

This sequence joins TRBV4-2 and TRBJ1-2, with no clear D. This CDR3 region has 15 residues. The germline V and J ends were trimmed by 0 bases and 7 bases, with 15 bases remaining between them. Germline V CDR1 and CDR2: LGHNA, YNFKEQ. The CDR3 DNA follows: TGTGCCAGCAGCCAAGAACTGGGAGGAGAGGGTGGCTACACCTTC. It codes for CASSQELGGEGGYTF.

The chain recombines TRBV6-5 with TRBJ1-1, with D unresolved. V was clipped by 6 bases and J by 11 bases, with 16 bases between them. This CDR3 has 12 amino acids. Germline CDR1 reads MNHEY; CDR2 reads SVGAGI. The CDR3 is CASSPRSSVAFF. Written as DNA, the CDR3 is TGTGCCAGCAGCCCCCGATCTTCGGTGGCTTTCTTT.